The sequence of this T cell receptor beta chain was determined in a study of shared clonotypes between healthy human individuals. The test was conducted at deep level. Clones were sequenced by immunoSEQ multiplex PCR, and TCRdb holds only the in-frame ones, with some missing. The sample lists roughly 760,000 clones, around 67% occurring once. Trimming left V 0 bases short and J 3 bases short, with 17 bases between. Germline V lookup: CDR1 SGHRS, CDR2 YFSETQ. There are 17 residues in the CDR3. A CD45RA+ naive subset and a CD45RA-negative memory subset were split from CD4+ cells. The clonotype originates from a woman under 40 in good health. The sequenced sample was memory CD4+ T cells sorted from blood. Noted subset: CD45RA-negative fraction. V usage is TRBV5-1 and J usage is TRBJ2-3, with D tentatively TRBD1 or TRBD2 (6 bases each). The CDR3 loop is CASSLDGRGGRTDTQYF. The CDR3 nucleotides are TGCGCCAGCAGCTTGGACGGGAGAGGGGGGAGGACAGATACGCAGTATTTT.